This T cell receptor beta chain was recorded in a study of T-cell reconstitution after alpha-beta-depleted transplantation in children. Looked up from germline, CDR1 is SGHVS and CDR2 is FNYEAQ. Trimming took off 4 bases at V and 0 bases at J, with 10 bases between the two ends. CDR3 length equals 16 residues. Unique molecular identifiers were incorporated into the prepared TCRbeta library. Each CDR3 protein is one row after TCRdb ran MiXCR on the PCR reads. The data contain about 1,000,000 distinct CDR3 sequences, roughly 29% of them singletons. The study, taken as a whole, reports: Surviving recipient T cells and intrathymic progenitors accounted for some patients' high TCRbeta diversity at day 60. Reportedly, alpha-beta T cells present about two months post-transplant originated from several hundred expanded clones of graft origin. Fresh T-cell production supplied most of the T-cell counts and diversity seen one year after transplant.

With regard to this clonotype: Its antigen is not identified.

V gene TRBV7-6 combines with J gene TRBJ1-6; D uncertain. The origin of this receptor is a boy under two years old who had a stem cell transplant for SCID, so the T cells may come from the graft donor. The starting material was PBMCs, mostly from graft donor cells, obtained 360 days after TCRalphabeta/CD19-depleted stem cell transplant. DNA for the CDR3: TGTGCCAGCAGCTCCGCCCGGAGCTCCTATAATTCACCCCTCCACTTT. Translation gives CASSSARSSYNSPLHF.